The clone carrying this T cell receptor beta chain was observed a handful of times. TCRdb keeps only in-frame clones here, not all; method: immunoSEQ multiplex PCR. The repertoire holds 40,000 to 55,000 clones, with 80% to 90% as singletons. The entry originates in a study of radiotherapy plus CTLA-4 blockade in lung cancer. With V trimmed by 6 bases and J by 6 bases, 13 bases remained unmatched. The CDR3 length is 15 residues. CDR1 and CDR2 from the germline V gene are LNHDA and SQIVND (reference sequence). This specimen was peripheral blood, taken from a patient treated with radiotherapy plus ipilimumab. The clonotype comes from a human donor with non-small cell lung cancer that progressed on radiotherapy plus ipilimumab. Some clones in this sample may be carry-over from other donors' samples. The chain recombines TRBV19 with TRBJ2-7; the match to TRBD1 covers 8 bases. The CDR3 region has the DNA TGTGCCAGTAGCAGATCGGTCGGGACAGGTACCGAGCAGTACTTC. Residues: CASSRSVGTGTEQYF.